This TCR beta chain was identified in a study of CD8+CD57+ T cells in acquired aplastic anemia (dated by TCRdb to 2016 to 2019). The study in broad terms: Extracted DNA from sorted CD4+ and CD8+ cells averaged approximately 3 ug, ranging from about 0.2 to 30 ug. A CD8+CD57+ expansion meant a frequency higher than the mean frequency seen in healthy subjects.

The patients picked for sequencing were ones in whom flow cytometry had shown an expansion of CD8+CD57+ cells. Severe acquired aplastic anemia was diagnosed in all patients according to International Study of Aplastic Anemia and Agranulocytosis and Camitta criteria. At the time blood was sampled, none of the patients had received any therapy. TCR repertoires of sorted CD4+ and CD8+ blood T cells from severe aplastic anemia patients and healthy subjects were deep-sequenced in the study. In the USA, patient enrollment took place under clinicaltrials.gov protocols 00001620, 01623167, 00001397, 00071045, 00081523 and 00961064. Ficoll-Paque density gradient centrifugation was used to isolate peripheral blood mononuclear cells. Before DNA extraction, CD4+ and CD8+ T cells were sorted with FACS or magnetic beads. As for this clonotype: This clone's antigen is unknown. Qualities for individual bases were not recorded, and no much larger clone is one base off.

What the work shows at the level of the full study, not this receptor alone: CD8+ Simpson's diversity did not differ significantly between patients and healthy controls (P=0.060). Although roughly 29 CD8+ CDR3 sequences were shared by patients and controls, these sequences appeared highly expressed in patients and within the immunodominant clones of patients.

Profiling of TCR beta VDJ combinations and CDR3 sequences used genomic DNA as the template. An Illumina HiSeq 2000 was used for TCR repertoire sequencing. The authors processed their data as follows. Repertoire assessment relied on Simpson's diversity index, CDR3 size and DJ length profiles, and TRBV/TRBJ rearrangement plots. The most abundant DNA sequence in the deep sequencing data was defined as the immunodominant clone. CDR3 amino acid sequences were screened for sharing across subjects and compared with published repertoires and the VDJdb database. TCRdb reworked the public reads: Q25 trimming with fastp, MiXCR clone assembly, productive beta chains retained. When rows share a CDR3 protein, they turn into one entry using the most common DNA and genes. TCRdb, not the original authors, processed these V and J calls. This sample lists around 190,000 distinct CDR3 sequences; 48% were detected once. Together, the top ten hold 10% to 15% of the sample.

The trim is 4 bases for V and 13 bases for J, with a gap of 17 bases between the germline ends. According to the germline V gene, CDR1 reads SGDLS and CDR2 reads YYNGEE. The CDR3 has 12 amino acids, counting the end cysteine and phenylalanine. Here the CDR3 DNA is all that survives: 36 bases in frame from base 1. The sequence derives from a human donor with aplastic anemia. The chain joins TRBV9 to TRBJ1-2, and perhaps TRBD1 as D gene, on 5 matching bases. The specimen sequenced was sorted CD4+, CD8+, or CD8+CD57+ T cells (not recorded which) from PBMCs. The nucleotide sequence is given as TGTGCCAGCAGCCCCCCGACAGCGCCTCCCACCTTC. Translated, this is CASSPPTAPPTF.